The sequence of this T cell receptor beta chain was determined in a study of shared clonotypes between healthy human individuals. TCRdb's copy holds only in-frame clones and misses some; the assay was immunoSEQ multiplex PCR. Of some 470,000 clones in the sample, 70% to 80% were seen once. The unsorted samples had some 90 million PBMCs used for genomic DNA. Concerning this clone: Its antigen remains unidentified.

Study-wide points: Genetic and exposure-history diversity was limited by the small donor number.

The CDR3 runs to 11 residues. In germline, CDR1 is DFQATT, CDR2 SNEGSKA (reference sequence). The TCR sequence derives from a woman between 40 and 50 years old in good health. Some clones in this sample may be carry-over from other donors' samples. The V and J genes are TRBV20-1 and TRBJ2-7, with D tentatively TRBD1 (6 bases). The sample consisted of PBMCs. CDR3 sequence reads: CSPTGTYEQYF. As DNA, the CDR3 is TGCAGCCCCACAGGGACCTACGAGCAGTACTTC.